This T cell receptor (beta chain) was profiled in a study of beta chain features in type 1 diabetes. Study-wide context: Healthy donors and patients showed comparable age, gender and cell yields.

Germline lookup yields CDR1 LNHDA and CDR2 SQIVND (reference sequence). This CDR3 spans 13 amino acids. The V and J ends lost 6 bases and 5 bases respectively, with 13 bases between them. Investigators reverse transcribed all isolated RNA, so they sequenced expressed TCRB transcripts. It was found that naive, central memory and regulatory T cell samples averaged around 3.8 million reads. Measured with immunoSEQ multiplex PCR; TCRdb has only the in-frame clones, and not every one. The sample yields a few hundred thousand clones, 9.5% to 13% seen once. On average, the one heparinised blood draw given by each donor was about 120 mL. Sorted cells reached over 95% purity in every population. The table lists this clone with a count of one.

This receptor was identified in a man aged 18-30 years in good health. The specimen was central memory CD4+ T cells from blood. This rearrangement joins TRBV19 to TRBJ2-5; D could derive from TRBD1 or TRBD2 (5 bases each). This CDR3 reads CASRSTRGETQYF. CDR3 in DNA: TGTGCCAGTAGAAGTACTAGGGGTGAGACCCAGTACTTC.